This is a list of T cell receptor beta chains from one sample in a study of a mutant IDH1 vaccine in newly diagnosed glioma. The repertoire was sequenced with immunoSEQ multiplex PCR; TCRdb's copy has only in-frame clones and lacks some. The sample records roughly 86,000 clones, roughly 75% being singletons. The sequencing here drew on PBMCs, taken from a glioma patient treated with radiotherapy, temozolomide or both. The receptors stem from a man aged 40-55 years with glioma. The conserved cysteine and the conserved F or W are not part of the CDR3 here. Each record gives: CDR3 protein, V gene.

CDR3 protein: ATSRDPPTGQKGYGYT; V gene: TRBV15
CDR3 protein: ASTSPSGGGTDTQY; V gene: TRBV28
CDR3 protein: ASSLARGVGETQY; V gene: TRBV7-8
CDR3 protein: ASRTGGSLMRNTEAF; V gene: TRBV2
CDR3 protein: ASVPQDRASSGELF; V gene: TRBV7-9
CDR3 protein: ASSQGPGGMTDTQY; V gene: TRBV4-3
CDR3 protein: ASSPLGAQQPQH; V gene: TRBV27
CDR3 protein: ASSEALATRADEQF; V gene: TRBV6-1
CDR3 protein: ASSRLDDSWVQETQY; V gene: TRBV5-6
CDR3 protein: ASSEPTGGTETQY; V gene: TRBV2
CDR3 protein: ASRAASSTPYEQY; V gene: TRBV6-1
CDR3 protein: AIGQAHEQY; V gene: TRBV10-3
CDR3 protein: ASSSTGDYTEAF; V gene: TRBV6-5
CDR3 protein: ASSRGGSTNLWVEQY; V gene: TRBV7-2
CDR3 protein: SVGGSGGRETQY; V gene: TRBV29-1
CDR3 protein: ASSLFGDTEAF; V gene: TRBV7-9
CDR3 protein: ASSLWDRVNTEAF; V gene: TRBV28
CDR3 protein: ASSLELAGKETQY; V gene: TRBV5-1
CDR3 protein: ASSEGGGGDTQY; V gene: TRBV2
CDR3 protein: AISGTSGANTGELF; V gene: TRBV10-3
CDR3 protein: ASTQLAGVTNEQF; V gene: TRBV2
CDR3 protein: ASKRAGGFETQY; V gene: TRBV7-8
CDR3 protein: ASSLVAVGGAFTGELF; V gene: TRBV7-2
CDR3 protein: ASSYSREATNEKLF; V gene: TRBV6-6
CDR3 protein: ASSQSAVTGTFLYEQY; V gene: TRBV4-1
CDR3 protein: ASSQQWTEGTEAF; V gene: TRBV4-3
CDR3 protein: ASSLAPRLGGTDTQY; V gene: TRBV5-4
CDR3 protein: AWAGHPNTEAF; V gene: TRBV30
CDR3 protein: ASSRTGRGTEAF; V gene: TRBV7-2
CDR3 protein: ASSQGDNYGYT; V gene: TRBV4-2
CDR3 protein: ASNTLAGGPEAF; V gene: TRBV27
CDR3 protein: ASSLGHTFY; V gene: TRBV6-6